This T cell receptor (beta chain) was found in a study of cytomegalovirus exposure and HLA in healthy donors. The study ran its PCR with 60 Vbeta and 13 Jbeta primers. Measured with immunoSEQ multiplex PCR; TCRdb has only the in-frame clones, and not every one. The table lists over 75,000 clones, less than 80% of them singletons, with under 2.5% in the top ten. The CDR3 totals 14 residues. V lost 8 bases, J lost 5 bases, and 15 bases lay in between. Germline V gene data show CDR1 as SGHTA and CDR2 as FQGTGA. As for the donors, each was a healthy bone marrow donor. The receptor comes from a man between 25 and 39 years old in good health and CMV-seronegative. This chain links TRBV7-3 with TRBJ2-2; D possibly corresponds to TRBD1 (6 bases). The sequencing input was PBMCs. Written as DNA, the CDR3 is TGTGCCAGCGGATATGGAAGGGGGACCGGGGAGCTGTTTTTT. Translated: CASGYGRGTGELFF.